What follows are 26 T cell receptor beta chains derived from one specimen sequenced in a study of T-cell reconstitution after alpha-beta-depleted transplantation in children. Preparing the TCRbeta library involved the use of unique molecular identifiers. Each CDR3 protein gets one entry after TCRdb re-called the PCR reads with MiXCR. This table holds approximately 400,000 distinct CDR3 sequences, roughly 15% found once. The sample was PBMCs, mostly from graft donor cells, taken 360 days after TCRalphabeta/CD19-depleted stem cell transplant. The receptors were sampled from a boy under two years old who had a stem cell transplant for Wiskott-Aldrich syndrome, so the T cells may come from the graft donor.

In this sample, this clonotype turned up a few times. CDR3 nucleotides: TGTGCCAGCAGCGTAGAGGGACCCCCCAGTGAGCAGTTCTTC. Amino acids: CASSVEGPPSEQFF. This rearrangement joins TRBV9 to TRBJ2-1, with D possibly called TRBD1 or TRBD2 (5 bases each). Germline V CDR1 and CDR2: SGDLS, YYNGEE. The CDR3 length is 14 residues. V lost 0 bases and J lost 9, with 13 bases in between.

Only a few counts were recorded for this clonotype. The chain joins TRBV7-9 to TRBJ2-1; 12 positions match TRBD2. The trim removed 5 bases at V and 6 bases at J, leaving 5 bases unmatched. Germline V lookup: CDR1 SEHNR, CDR2 FQNEAQ (reference sequence). CDR3 size: 15 residues. CDR3 nucleotide sequence: TGTGCCAGCAGCACCCGGACTAGCGGGATCAATGAGCAGTTCTTC. This sequence encodes CASSTRTSGINEQFF. The entire variable domain, with the rest obtained from reference TRBV7-9 and TRBJ2-1, is as follows: DTGVSQNPRHKITKRGQNVTFRCDPISEHNRLYWYRQTLGQGPEFLTYFQNEAQLEKSRLLSDRFSAERPKGSFSTLEIQRTEQGDSAMYLCASSTRTSGINEQFFGPGTRLTVL.

This clonotype was counted a few times. This chain uses TRBV4-1 with TRBJ2-3; 14 nucleotides agree with TRBD2. CDR1 and CDR2 from the germline V gene are MGHRA and YSYEKL. The V gene end was trimmed by 6 bases and the J gene end by 2 bases; junction bases not matched to a gene: 16. CDR3 length: 20 residues. In DNA form, the CDR3 reads TGCGCCAGCAGTCGCCACGGACTAGCGGGGGGCCCTCCGTTCACAGATACGCAGTATTTT. This sequence encodes CASSRHGLAGGPPFTDTQYF.

A few counts support this clonotype. This sequence joins TRBV5-1 and TRBJ2-7; D gene ambiguous. The CDR3 is 15 residues long. CDR1 is SGHRS and CDR2 is YFSETQ in the germline V gene. With 4 bases removed from V and 2 bases from J, the gap between germline ends came to 16 bases. CDR3 residues: CASSPDILGPYEQYF. The CDR3 DNA follows: TGCGCCAGCAGCCCAGACATCCTGGGTCCCTACGAGCAGTACTTC.

CDR3: CASSQPSGGNYEQYF. The CDR3 nucleotides read TGTGCCAGCAGCCAACCGTCAGGGGGCAACTACGAGCAGTACTTC. The J gene is TRBJ2-7, the V gene TRBV3-1, with 8 nucleotides matching TRBD1. The germline CDR1 and CDR2 sequences are LGHDT and YNNKEL (reference sequence). The CDR3 covers 15 residues. The V segment lost 2 bases and the J segment 3 bases; nucleotides outside the gene matches: 6.

A few counts support this clonotype. V and J are TRBV4-3 and TRBJ1-1, with D possibly being TRBD1 (6 bases). Trimming took off 1 base at V and 1 base at J, with 10 bases between the two ends. From germline, CDR1 is LGHNA and CDR2 YSLEER. This CDR3 region has 15 residues. CDR3 loop: CASSQAGVRNTEAFF. The CDR3 nucleotides read TGCGCCAGCAGCCAAGCAGGGGTGAGGAACACTGAAGCTTTCTTT.

J is TRBJ2-3 and V is TRBV9; 7 positions agree with TRBD1. V shed 4 bases, J shed 2 bases, and the junction held 13 bases outside the gene matches. CDR3 length: 17 amino acids. Looked up from germline, CDR1 is SGDLS and CDR2 is YYNGEE. CDR3 region: CASSPRQGTLYTDTQYF. CDR3 DNA: TGTGCCAGCAGCCCCCGACAGGGAACTCTGTACACAGATACGCAGTATTTT.

This clonotype was seen repeatedly, ten times or more. CDR3 coding DNA: TGCGCCACCAACCAAGCGGGCAACACAGATACGCAGTATTTT. This translates into CATNQAGNTDTQYF. The rearrangement uses TRBV10-2 and TRBJ2-3; D perhaps matches TRBD2 (6 bases). CDR1 is WSHSY, CDR2 SAAADI, per germline. This CDR3 is built from 14 residues. The V end lost 10 bases, the J end lost 2 bases, and 16 bases lay between the germline ends.

The rearrangement links TRBV28 to TRBJ1-1, with D possibly TRBD1 on 6 matching bases. The V gene's germline CDR1 is MDHEN and CDR2 SYDVKM. The CDR3 sequence is 14 residues long. V was cut by 5 bases and J by 5 bases, with 15 bases left in between. CDR3 protein: CASSPDRRRTEAFF. For the CDR3, the DNA is TGTGCCAGCAGTCCTGACAGGCGTAGGACTGAAGCTTTCTTT.

The chain uses TRBV5-1 and TRBJ2-7; D is possibly TRBD2 (5 bases). Looked up from germline, CDR1 is SGHRS and CDR2 is YFSETQ. The length of the CDR3 is 18 residues. V dropped 0 bases and J dropped 1 base, with 20 bases sitting between them. CDR3 nucleotide sequence: TGCGCCAGCAGCTTGGAGGCTAGAGGGTTCGGACCTTCCTACGAGCAGTACTTC. It translates to CASSLEARGFGPSYEQYF.

This clonotype was seen a few times. The gene calls are TRBV12-3 or TRBV12-4 and TRBJ2-5; 9 nucleotides agree with TRBD2. The length of the CDR3 is 17 residues. The V and J ends lost 3 bases and 5 bases, in that order; junction bases with no gene match: 13. CDR3 bases: TGTGCCAGCAGTTTCCTGATAGCGGGAGAGGGGAGGGAGACCCAGTACTTC. It is translated as CASSFLIAGEGRETQYF.

CDR3: CAITTRFGTDTQYF. In DNA, the CDR3 is TGTGCCATTACGACTAGATTTGGCACAGATACGCAGTATTTT. The chain has TRBV28 and TRBJ2-3, with a possible D match to TRBD2 (6 bases). Germline V gene lookup returns CDR1 MDHEN and CDR2 SYDVKM. V was pared by 10 bases and J by 1 base, with 15 bases between. CDR3 size: 14 residues.

The chain employs TRBV29-1 and TRBJ2-3; D remains unclear. Trimming removed 7 bases from V and 0 bases from J, with 14 bases in between. Germline CDR1 reads SQVTM; CDR2 reads ANQGSEA. This CDR3 comprises 14 residues. DNA of the CDR3: TGCAGCGGATTGACTTGGTCTAGCACAGATACGCAGTATTTT. This encodes CSGLTWSSTDTQYF.

The table lists this clonotype with a few counts. This chain uses TRBV29-1 with TRBJ2-7; D uncertain. The CDR3 covers 11 residues. Per germline, CDR1 SQVTM and CDR2 ANQGSEA. Trimming left V 4 bases short and J 2 bases short, with 6 bases between. The DNA of the CDR3 is TGCAGCGTTGTTGAAGCCTACGAGCAGTACTTC. It translates to CSVVEAYEQYF.

V is TRBV6-1 and J is TRBJ2-7, with D possibly matching TRBD1 (5 bases). The ends were cut back, 3 bases at V and 2 bases at J, with 8 bases in the middle. Looked up from germline, CDR1 is MNHNS and CDR2 is SASEGT. The length of the CDR3 is 13 residues. This CDR3 is CASSETATYEQYF. The DNA for the CDR3 is TGTGCCAGCAGTGAGACAGCCACCTACGAGCAGTACTTC.

The rearrangement links TRBV24-1 to TRBJ2-3; the match to TRBD2 covers 13 bases. Unmatched junction bases numbered 8, after V lost 4 bases and J lost 5 bases. Germline V gene data show CDR1 as KGHDR and CDR2 as SFDVKD. The CDR3 is 17 amino acids. The CDR3: CATSEPLLAGGQDTQYF. The CDR3, as DNA: TGTGCCACCAGTGAACCGTTACTAGCGGGAGGGCAAGATACGCAGTATTTT.

In its sample, this clonotype was seen many times. This chain links TRBV7-9 with TRBJ1-4; TRBD1 agrees at 7 bases. There are 14 residues in the CDR3. Germline values: CDR1 SEHNR, CDR2 FQNEAQ (reference sequence). With V trimmed by 5 bases and J by 6 bases, 6 bases remained unmatched. CDR3 loop: CASSPGGTDEKLFF. The CDR3 nucleotides are TGTGCCAGCAGCCCAGGGGGAACGGATGAAAAACTGTTTTTT.

The chain uses TRBV10-3 and TRBJ2-7; D unresolved. V lost 2 bases and J 1 base, leaving 6 bases between the germline ends. Germline V gives CDR1 ENHRY, CDR2 SYGVKD. CDR3 length: 13 residues. CDR3 loop: CAISEGFSYEQYF. The CDR3 region has the DNA TGTGCCATCAGTGAGGGGTTTTCCTACGAGCAGTACTTC.

This clonotype was observed a handful of times. The chain joins TRBV14 to TRBJ2-1; 13 nucleotides match TRBD2. CDR3 size: 18 residues. With 0 bases clipped from V and 5 bases from J, the junction kept 7 bases outside the gene matches. Germline values: CDR1 SGHDN, CDR2 FVKESK. CDR3: CASSQDKRTSGRNNEQFF. Written as DNA, the CDR3 is TGTGCCAGCAGCCAAGATAAGAGGACTAGCGGGAGAAACAATGAGCAGTTCTTC.

This sequence joins TRBV11-2 and TRBJ2-7; TRBD1 matches at 8 bases. Germline V gives CDR1 SGHAT, CDR2 FQNNGV. The length of the CDR3 is 16 residues. V lost 1 base, J lost 1 base, and 6 bases stayed unmatched. The CDR3 sequence: CASSLVGQGASYEQYF. In nucleotides, the CDR3 is TGTGCCAGCAGCTTAGTTGGGCAGGGGGCATCCTACGAGCAGTACTTC.

This clonotype has a handful of counts. The rearrangement links TRBV12-3 or TRBV12-4 to TRBJ2-1; D is undetermined. This CDR3 spans 15 amino acids. V lost 3 bases to trimming and J lost 0 bases, with 9 bases between them. CDR3 coding DNA: TGTGCCAGCAGTTTTGTGACCAGCTCCTACAATGAGCAGTTCTTC. It encodes CASSFVTSSYNEQFF.

In its sample, this clonotype was seen a few times. The rearrangement joins TRBV10-3 to TRBJ2-1; 10 bases match TRBD2. Germline assignment: CDR1 ENHRY and CDR2 SYGVKD. The CDR3 totals 14 residues. Germline trimming cut 10 bases from V and 10 bases from J; bases unmatched to any gene: 13. CDR3 nucleotides: TGTGCCAGCCAGGGAGCGGGAGGGCCAGGAGAGCAGTTCTTC. This gives the protein CASQGAGGPGEQFF.

There are a few counts of this clonotype. The chain couples TRBV12-3 or TRBV12-4 to TRBJ2-1, with D tentatively TRBD1 (6 bases). The CDR3 consists of 14 residues. V dropped 3 bases and J dropped 5 bases, with 11 bases sitting between them. The CDR3 spells CASSLRQGHNEQFF. CDR3 nucleotides: TGTGCCAGCAGTTTGCGGCAGGGGCACAATGAGCAGTTCTTC.

The CDR3 spells CATSRTGRYEQFF. The CDR3, as DNA: TGTGCCACCAGCCGGACGGGGAGGTATGAGCAGTTCTTC. The chain uses TRBV24-1 and TRBJ2-1, with TRBD2 as a possible D gene (6 bases). The CDR3 is 13 amino acids. Per germline, CDR1 KGHDR and CDR2 SFDVKD. The V end lost 7 bases, the J end lost 8 bases, and 14 bases lay between the germline ends.

This clonotype was seen a handful of times. This sequence joins TRBV4-1 and TRBJ1-6; D perhaps matches TRBD1 (6 bases). Between the trimmed V and J ends, which lost 4 bases and 6 bases, there was a span of 16 bases. The CDR3 loop spans 16 amino acids. Germline CDR1 and CDR2: MGHRA and YSYEKL. The CDR3 DNA reads as TGCGCCAGCAGCCCCGAGGGGGGACTCGGTAATTCACCCCTCCACTTT. Residues: CASSPEGGLGNSPLHF.

This clonotype was counted between two and nine times. V and J are TRBV6-2 or TRBV6-3 and TRBJ2-1, with 7 bases lining up with TRBD2. From germline, CDR1 is MNHEY and CDR2 SVGEGT. The CDR3 sequence is 16 residues long. The junction had 11 bases not matched to a gene; V was cut back by 5 bases and J by 4 bases. CDR3 nucleotide sequence: TGTGCCAGCAGTACGAGAGGCGGGGGATCTTACAATGAGCAGTTCTTC. It codes for CASSTRGGGSYNEQFF.